This T cell receptor (beta chain) was profiled in a study of blood T cell repertoires in COVID-19. Study details: Whether acute or convalescent, the COVID-19 samples came from the United States, Italy and Spain. T cells, B-cell-depleted T cells, or PBMCs supplied cDNA or gDNA.

Sequencing used immunoSEQ multiplex PCR; TCRdb keeps in-frame clones, though not all of them. Found here are some 130,000 clones, almost 80% of them singletons; the top ten hold around 9.9%. The CDR3 is 16 residues long. V lost 7 bases and J lost 1, with 17 bases in between. From germline, CDR1 is MNHNY and CDR2 SVGAGI (reference sequence). This sequence originates from a man aged 55 to 69 who had recovered from COVID-19. Sequences were obtained from peripheral blood. The gene calls are TRBV6-6 and TRBJ1-5; TRBD1 is a possible D gene (6 bases). DNA for the CDR3: TGTGCCAGCACCGCCAGCACAGGGCAGAGCAATCAGCCCCAGCATTTT. Its translation: CASTASTGQSNQPQHF.